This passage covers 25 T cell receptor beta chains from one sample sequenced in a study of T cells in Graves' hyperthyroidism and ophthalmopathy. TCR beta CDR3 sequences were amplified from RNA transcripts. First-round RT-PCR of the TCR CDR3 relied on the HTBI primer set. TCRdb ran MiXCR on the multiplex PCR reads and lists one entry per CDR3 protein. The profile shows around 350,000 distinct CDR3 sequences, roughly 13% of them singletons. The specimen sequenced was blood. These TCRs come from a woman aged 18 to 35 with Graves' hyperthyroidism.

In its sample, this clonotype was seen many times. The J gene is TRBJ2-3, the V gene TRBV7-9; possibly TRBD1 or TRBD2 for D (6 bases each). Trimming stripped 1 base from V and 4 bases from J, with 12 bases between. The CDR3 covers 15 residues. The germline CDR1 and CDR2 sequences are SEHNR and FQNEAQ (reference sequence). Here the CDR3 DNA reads TGTGCCAGCAGCTTAGAGGGGGGCAGGGCAGATACGCAGTATTTT. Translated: CASSLEGGRADTQYF.

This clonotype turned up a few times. CDR3 bases: TGTGCCAGCAGTGTACAGGGGCGCTCAGCCTATAATTCACCCCTCCACTTT. This encodes CASSVQGRSAYNSPLHF. The V gene is TRBV27, the J gene TRBJ1-6; 7 bases agree with TRBD1. Trimming cost V 5 bases and J 2 bases; bases outside gene matches: 9. CDR1 is MNHEY, CDR2 SMNVEV, per germline (reference sequence). This CDR3 comprises 17 residues.

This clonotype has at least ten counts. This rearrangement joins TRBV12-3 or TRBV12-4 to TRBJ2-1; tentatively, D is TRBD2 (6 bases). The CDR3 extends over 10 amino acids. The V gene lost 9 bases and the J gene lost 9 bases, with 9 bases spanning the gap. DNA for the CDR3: TGTGCCAGTGGGGGGTCTGAGCAGTTCTTC. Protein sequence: CASGGSEQFF.

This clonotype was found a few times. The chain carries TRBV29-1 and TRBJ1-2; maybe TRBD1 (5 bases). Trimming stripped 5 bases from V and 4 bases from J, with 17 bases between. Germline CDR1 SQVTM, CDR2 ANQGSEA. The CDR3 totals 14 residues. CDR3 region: CSVRLDKRGYGYTF. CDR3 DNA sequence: TGCAGCGTTCGTCTGGACAAAAGGGGCTATGGCTACACCTTC.

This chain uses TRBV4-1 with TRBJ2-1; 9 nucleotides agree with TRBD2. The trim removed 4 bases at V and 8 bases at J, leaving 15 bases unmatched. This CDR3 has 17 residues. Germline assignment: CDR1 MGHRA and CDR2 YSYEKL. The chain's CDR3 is CASSPRQAGGPVDEQFF. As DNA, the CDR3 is TGCGCCAGCAGCCCAAGGCAGGCGGGGGGGCCAGTTGATGAGCAGTTCTTC.

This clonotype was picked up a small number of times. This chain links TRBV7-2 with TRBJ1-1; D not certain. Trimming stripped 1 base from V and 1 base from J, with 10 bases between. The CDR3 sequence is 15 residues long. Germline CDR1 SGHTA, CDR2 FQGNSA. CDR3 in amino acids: CASSLGRGRNTEAFF. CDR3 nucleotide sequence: TGTGCCAGCAGCTTAGGAAGAGGTAGGAACACTGAAGCTTTCTTT.

The CDR3 is CASRAVGADNEQFF. In DNA, the CDR3 is TGTGCCAGTCGCGCCGTAGGGGCAGACAATGAGCAGTTCTTC. This chain connects TRBV12-3 or TRBV12-4 to TRBJ2-1; D perhaps matches TRBD1 (5 bases). Trimming removed 9 bases at V and 5 bases at J, with 17 bases between. The length of the CDR3 is 14 residues.

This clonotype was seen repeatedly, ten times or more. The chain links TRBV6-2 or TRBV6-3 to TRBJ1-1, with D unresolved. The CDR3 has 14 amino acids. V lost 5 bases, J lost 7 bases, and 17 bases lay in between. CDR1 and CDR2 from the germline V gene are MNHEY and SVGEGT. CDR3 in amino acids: CASSQDGVRSEAFF. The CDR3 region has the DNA TGTGCCAGCAGTCAAGACGGGGTTCGGAGTGAAGCTTTCTTT.

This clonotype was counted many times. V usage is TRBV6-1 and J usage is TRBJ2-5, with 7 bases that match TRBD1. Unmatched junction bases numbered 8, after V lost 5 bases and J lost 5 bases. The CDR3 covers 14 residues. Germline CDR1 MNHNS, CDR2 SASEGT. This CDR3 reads CASSSTGSGETQYF. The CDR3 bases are TGTGCCAGCAGTTCGACAGGGTCTGGTGAGACCCAGTACTTC.

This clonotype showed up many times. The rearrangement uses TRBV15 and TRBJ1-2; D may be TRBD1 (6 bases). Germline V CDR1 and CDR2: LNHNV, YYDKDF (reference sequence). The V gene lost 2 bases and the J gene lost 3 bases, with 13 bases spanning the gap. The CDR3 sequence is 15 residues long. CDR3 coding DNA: TGTGCCACCAGCAGATTCCGGGACACAGACTATGGCTACACCTTC. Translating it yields CATSRFRDTDYGYTF.

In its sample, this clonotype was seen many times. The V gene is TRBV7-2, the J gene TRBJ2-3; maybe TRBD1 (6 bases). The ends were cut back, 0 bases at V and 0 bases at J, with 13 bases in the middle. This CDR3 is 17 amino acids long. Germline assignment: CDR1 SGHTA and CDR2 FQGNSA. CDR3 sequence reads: CASSLALQGTSTDTQYF. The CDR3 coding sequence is TGTGCCAGCAGCTTAGCCTTACAGGGTACTAGCACAGATACGCAGTATTTT.

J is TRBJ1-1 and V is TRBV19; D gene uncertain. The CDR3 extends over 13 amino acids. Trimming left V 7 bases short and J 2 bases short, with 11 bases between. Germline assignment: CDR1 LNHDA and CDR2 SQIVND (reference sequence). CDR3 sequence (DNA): TGTGCCAGTAATACGGCTTTTAACACTGAAGCTTTCTTT. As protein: CASNTAFNTEAFF.

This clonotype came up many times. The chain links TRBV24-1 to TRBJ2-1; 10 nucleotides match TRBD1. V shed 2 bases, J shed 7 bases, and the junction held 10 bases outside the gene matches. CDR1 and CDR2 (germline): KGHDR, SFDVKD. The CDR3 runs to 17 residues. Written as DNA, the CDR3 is TGTGCCACCAGTGATTCTAGGACAGGGGGAGTGGATAATGAGCAGTTCTTC. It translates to CATSDSRTGGVDNEQFF.

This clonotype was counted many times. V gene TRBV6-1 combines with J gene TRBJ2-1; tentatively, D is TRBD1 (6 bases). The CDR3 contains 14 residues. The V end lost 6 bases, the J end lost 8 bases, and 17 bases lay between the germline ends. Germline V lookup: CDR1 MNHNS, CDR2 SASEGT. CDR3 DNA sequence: TGTGCCAGCAGCGCCAGACAGGAGGCGGATGAGCAGTTCTTC. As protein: CASSARQEADEQFF.

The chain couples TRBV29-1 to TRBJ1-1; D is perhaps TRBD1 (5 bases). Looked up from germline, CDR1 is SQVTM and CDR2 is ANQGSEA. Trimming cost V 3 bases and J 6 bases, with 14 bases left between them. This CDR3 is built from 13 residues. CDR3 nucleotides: TGCAGCGTTGAGGGGGGGGATCGATCTGAAGCTTTCTTT. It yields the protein CSVEGGDRSEAFF.

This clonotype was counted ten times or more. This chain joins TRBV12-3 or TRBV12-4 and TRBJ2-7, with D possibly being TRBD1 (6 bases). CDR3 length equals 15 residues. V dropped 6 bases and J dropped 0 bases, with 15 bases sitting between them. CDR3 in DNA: TGTGCCAGCAGCTGGGGGCTGTCCAGCTCCTACGAGCAGTACTTC. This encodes CASSWGLSSSYEQYF.

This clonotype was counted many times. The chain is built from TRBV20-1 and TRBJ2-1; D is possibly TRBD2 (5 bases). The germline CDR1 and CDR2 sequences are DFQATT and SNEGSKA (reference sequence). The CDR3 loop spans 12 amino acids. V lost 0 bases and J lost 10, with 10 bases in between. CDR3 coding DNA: TGCAGTGCTAGAGATCTCGGCGGGGAGCAGTTCTTC. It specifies CSARDLGGEQFF.

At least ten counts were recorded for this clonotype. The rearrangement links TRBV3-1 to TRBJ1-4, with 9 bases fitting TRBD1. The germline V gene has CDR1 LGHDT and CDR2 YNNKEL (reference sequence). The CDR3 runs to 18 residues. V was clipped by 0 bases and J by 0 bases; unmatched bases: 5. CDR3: CASSQDPGQGATNEKLFF. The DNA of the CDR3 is TGTGCCAGCAGCCAAGATCCGGGACAGGGTGCAACTAATGAAAAACTGTTTTTT.

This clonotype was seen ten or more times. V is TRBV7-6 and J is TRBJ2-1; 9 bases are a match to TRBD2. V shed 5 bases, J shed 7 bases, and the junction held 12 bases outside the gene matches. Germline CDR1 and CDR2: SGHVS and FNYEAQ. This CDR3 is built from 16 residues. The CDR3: CASSPHIGGGGNEQFF. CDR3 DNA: TGTGCCAGCAGCCCTCACATAGGCGGGGGGGGAAATGAGCAGTTCTTC. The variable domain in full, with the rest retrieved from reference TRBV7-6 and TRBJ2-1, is GAGVSQSPRYKVTKRGQDVALRCDPISGHVSLYWYRQALGQGPEFLTYFNYEAQQDKSGLPNDRFSAERPEGSISTLTIQRTEQRDSAMYRCASSPHIGGGGNEQFFGPGTRLTVL.

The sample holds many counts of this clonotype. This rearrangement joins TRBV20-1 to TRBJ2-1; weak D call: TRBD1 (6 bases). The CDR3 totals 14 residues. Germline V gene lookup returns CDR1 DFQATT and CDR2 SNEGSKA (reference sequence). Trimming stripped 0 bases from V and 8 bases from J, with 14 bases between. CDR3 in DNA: TGCAGTGCTAGAGAGATGACAGGCCCCTATGAGCAGTTCTTC. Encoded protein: CSAREMTGPYEQFF.

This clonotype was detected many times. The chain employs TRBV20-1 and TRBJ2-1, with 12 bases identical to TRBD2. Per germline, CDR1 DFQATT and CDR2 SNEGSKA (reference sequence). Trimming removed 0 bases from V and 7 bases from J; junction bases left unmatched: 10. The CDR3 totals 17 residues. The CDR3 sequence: CSARDPSRLAGGNEQFF. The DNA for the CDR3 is TGCAGTGCTAGAGATCCGAGCCGGCTAGCGGGGGGGAATGAGCAGTTCTTC.

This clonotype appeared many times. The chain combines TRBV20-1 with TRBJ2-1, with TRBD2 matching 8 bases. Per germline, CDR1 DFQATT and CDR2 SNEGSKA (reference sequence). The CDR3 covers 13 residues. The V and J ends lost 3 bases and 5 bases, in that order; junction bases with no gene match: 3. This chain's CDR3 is CSASGRDDNEQFF. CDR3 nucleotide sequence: TGCAGTGCTAGCGGGAGGGACGACAATGAGCAGTTCTTC.

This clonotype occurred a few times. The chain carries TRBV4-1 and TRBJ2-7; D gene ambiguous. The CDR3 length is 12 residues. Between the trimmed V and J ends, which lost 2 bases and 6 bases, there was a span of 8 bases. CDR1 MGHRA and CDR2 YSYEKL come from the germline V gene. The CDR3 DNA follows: TGCGCCAGCAGCCAAAGGGTCTCCGAGCAGTACTTC. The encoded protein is CASSQRVSEQYF.

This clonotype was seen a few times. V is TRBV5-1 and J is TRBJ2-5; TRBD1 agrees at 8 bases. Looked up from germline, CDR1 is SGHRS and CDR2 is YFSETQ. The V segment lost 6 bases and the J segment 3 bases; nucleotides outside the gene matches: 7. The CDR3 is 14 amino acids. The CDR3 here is CASKTGELEETQYF. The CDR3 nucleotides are TGCGCCAGCAAGACAGGGGAACTAGAAGAGACCCAGTACTTC.

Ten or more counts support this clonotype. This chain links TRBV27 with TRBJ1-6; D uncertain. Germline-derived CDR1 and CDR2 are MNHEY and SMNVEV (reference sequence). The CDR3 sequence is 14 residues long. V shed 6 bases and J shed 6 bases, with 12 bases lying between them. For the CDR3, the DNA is TGTGCCAGCAGGAAAGATACTATTAATTCACCCCTCCACTTT. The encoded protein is CASRKDTINSPLHF.